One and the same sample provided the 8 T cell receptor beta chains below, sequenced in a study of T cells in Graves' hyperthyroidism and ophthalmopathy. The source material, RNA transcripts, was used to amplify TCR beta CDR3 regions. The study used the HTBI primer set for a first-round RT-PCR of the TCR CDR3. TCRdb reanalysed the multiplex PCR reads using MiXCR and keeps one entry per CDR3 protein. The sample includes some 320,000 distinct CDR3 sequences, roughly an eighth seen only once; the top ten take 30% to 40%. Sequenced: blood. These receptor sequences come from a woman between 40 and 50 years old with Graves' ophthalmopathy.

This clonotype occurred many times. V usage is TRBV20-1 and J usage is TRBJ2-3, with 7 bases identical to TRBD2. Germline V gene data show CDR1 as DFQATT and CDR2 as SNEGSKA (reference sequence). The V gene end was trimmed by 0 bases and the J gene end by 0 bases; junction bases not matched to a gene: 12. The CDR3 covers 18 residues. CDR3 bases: TGCAGTGCTAGAGATCGGGGGGAACTCATTACTAGCACAGATACGCAGTATTTT. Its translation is CSARDRGELITSTDTQYF.

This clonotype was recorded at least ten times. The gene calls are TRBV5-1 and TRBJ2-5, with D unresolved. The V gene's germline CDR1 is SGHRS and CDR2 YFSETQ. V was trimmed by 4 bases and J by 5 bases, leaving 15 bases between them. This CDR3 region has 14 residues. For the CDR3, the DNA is TGCGCCAGCAGCCCGACCGGTAGCTGGGAGACCCAGTACTTC. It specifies CASSPTGSWETQYF.

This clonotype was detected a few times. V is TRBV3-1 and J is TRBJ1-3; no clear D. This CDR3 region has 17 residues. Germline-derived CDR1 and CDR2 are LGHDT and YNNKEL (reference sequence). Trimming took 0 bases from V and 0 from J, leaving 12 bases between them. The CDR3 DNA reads TGTGCCAGCAGCCAAGATCGTGCCGGAATCTCTGGAAACACCATATATTTT. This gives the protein CASSQDRAGISGNTIYF.

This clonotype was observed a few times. CDR3 nucleotides: TGCAGCGTACTAGTGAACGAGCAGTACTTC. This translates into CSVLVNEQYF. The chain employs TRBV29-1 and TRBJ2-7, with a tentative D call TRBD2 (5 bases). The CDR3 is 10 amino acids. Germline assignment: CDR1 SQVTM and CDR2 ANQGSEA. V was trimmed by 6 bases and J by 5 bases, leaving 8 bases between them.

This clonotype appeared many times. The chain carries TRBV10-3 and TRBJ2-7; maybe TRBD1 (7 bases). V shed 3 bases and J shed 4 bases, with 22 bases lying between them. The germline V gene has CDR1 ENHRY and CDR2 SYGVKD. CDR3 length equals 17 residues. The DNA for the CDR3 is TGTGCCATCAGTGACCCTGATATCGGCAGGGGGGAGTACGAGCAGTACTTC. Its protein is CAISDPDIGRGEYEQYF.

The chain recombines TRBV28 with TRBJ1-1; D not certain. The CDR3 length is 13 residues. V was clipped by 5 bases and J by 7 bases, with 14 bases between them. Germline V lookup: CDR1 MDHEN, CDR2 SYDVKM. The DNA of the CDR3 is TGTGCCAGCAGTATAGAGGTTGGAATTGAAGCTTTCTTT. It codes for CASSIEVGIEAFF. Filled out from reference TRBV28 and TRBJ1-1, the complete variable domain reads DVKVTQSSRYLVKRTGEKVFLECVQDMDHENMFWYRQDPGLGLRLIYFSYDVKMKEKGDIPEGYSVSREKKERFSLILESASTNQTSMYLCASSIEVGIEAFFGQGTRLTVV.

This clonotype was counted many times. In DNA, the CDR3 is TGTGCCAGCAGCGTGGACACACTTGAAGAGACCCAGTACTTC. It specifies CASSVDTLEETQYF. V is TRBV6-1 and J is TRBJ2-5, with TRBD1 as a possible D gene (5 bases). V was trimmed by 6 bases and J by 3 bases, leaving 14 bases between them. This CDR3 contains 14 residues. Germline V gives CDR1 MNHNS, CDR2 SASEGT.

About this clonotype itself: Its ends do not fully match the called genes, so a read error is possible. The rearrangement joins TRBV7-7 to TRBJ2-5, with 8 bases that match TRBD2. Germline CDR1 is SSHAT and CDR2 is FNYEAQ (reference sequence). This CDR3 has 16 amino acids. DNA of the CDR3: TGTGCTAGCAGCTTAGGCATAGCGGGGAACCAAGAGACCCAGTACTTC. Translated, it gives CASSLGIAGNQETQYF.